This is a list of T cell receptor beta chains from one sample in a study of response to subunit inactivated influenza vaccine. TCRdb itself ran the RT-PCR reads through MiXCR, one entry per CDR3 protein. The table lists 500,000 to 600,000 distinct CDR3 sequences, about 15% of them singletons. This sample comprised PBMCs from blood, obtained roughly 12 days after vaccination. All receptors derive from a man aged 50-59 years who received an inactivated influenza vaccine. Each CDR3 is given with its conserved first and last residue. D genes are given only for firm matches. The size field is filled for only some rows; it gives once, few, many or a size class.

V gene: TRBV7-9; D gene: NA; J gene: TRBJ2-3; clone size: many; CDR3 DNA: TGTGCCAGCAGCTCCGGGGCGGATACGCAGTATTTT; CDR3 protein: CASSSGADTQYF
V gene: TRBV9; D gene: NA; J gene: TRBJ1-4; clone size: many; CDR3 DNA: TGTGCCAGCAGCGTAAGCACGGGGGCTACTAATGAAAAACTGTTTTTT; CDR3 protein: CASSVSTGATNEKLFF
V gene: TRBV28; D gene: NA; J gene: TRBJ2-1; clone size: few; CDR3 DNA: TGTGCCAGCAGCCTACCTCTAGCGCCAAGCTCCTACAATGAGCAGTTCTTC; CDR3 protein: CASSLPLAPSSYNEQFF
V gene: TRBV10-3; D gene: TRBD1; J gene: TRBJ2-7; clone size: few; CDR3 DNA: TGTGCCATCCGGACCACTGGGACAGGGGGCTCCGAGCAGTACTTC; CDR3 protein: CAIRTTGTGGSEQYF
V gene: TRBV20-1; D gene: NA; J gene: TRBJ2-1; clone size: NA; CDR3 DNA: TGCAGTGGTAGCGACCCGAGCTCCTACAATGAGCAGTTCTTC; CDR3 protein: CSGSDPSSYNEQFF
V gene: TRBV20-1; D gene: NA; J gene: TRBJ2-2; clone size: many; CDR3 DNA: TGCAGTGCTAGAAGGCTCGACACCGGGGAGCTGTTTTTT; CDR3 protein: CSARRLDTGELFF
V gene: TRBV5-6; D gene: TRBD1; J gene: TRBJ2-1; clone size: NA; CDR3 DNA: TGTGCCAGCAGCCTGGGACAGGATCGCTTCACTAGGAGCAATGAGCAGTTCTTC; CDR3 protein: CASSLGQDRFTRSNEQFF
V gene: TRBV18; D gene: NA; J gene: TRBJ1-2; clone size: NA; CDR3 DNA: TGTGCCAGCTCACCACCCGAGATCACGGGCTACACCTTC; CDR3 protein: CASSPPEITGYTF
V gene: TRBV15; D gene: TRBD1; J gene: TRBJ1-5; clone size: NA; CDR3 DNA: TGTGCCACCAAACAGGGGAACAATCAGCCCCAGCATTTT; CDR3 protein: CATKQGNNQPQHF
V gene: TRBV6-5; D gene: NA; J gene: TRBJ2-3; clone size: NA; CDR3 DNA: TGTGCCAGCAGTTACGGGGACCTACCAGATACGCAGTATTTT; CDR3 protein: CASSYGDLPDTQYF
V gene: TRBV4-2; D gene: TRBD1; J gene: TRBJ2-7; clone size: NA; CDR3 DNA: TGTGCCAGCAGCCAAGAGAGGGACAGAGGCTACGAGCAGTACTTC; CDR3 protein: CASSQERDRGYEQYF
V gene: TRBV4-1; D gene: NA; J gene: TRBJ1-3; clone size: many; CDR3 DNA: TGCGCCAGCAGCCAAGCTGGAAACACCATATATTTT; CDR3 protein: CASSQAGNTIYF
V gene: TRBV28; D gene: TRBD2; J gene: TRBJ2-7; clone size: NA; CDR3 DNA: TGTGCCAGCAGCCCCAGGGAGGGCTTTCCCTCCGAGCAGTACTTC; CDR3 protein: CASSPREGFPSEQYF
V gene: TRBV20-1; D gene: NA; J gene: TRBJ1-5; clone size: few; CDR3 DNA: TGCAGTGCTAGGAGGATTGCGGGACAAGGGAATCAGCCCCAGCATTTT; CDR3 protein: CSARRIAGQGNQPQHF
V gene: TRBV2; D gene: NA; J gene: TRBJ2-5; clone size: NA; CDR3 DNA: TGTGCCAGCGGTACCGCGAGAGGGGAGACCCAGTACTTC; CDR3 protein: CASGTARGETQYF
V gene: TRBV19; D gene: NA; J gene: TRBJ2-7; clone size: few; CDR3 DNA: TGTGCCAGTAGTCGCGACCAGAAGCAGTACTTC; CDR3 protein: CASSRDQKQYF
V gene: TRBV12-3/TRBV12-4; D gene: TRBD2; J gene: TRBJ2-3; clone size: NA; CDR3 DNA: TGTGCCAGCAGAGCGAGACCCGGACTAGCGGGACCCACAGATACGCAGTATTTT; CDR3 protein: CASRARPGLAGPTDTQYF
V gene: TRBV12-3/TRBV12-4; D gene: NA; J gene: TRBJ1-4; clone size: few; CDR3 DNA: TGTGCCAGCAGGGTCACTACAACTAATGAAAAACTGTTTTTT; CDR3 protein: CASRVTTTNEKLFF
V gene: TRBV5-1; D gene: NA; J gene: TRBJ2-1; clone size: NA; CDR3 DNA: TGCGCCAGCAGCTCTGGCCCCGGGGGCAATGAGCAGTTCTTC; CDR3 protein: CASSSGPGGNEQFF
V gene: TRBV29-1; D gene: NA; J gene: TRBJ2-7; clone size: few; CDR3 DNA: TGCAGCGTTGGGTTTGGTCAGGGTAACGAGCAGTACTTC; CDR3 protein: CSVGFGQGNEQYF
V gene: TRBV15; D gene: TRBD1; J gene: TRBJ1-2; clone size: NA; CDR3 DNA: TGTGCCACCAGCAGAGACAGGGGGATTCATGCCTATGGCTACACCTTC; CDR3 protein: CATSRDRGIHAYGYTF
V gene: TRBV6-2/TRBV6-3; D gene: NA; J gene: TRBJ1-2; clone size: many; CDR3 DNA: TGTGCCAGCAACCTCTCTGGACACCAAGGCTACACCTTC; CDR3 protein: CASNLSGHQGYTF
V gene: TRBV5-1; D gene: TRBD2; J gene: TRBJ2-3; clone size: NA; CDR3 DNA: TGCGCCAGCAGCTTCGGAGCGGGGCTCACAGATACGCAGTATTTT; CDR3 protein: CASSFGAGLTDTQYF
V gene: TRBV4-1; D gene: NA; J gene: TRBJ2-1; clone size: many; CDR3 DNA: TGCGCCAGCAGCCAAGACTATGGAGAGCAGTTCTTC; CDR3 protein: CASSQDYGEQFF
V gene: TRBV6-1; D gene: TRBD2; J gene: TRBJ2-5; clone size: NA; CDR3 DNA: TGTGCCAGCACCAAGGTAGCGGGGACTCAAGAGACCCAGTACTTC; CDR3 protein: CASTKVAGTQETQYF
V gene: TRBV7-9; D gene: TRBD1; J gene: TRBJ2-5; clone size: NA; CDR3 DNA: TGTGCCAGCAGCTTAGCAGGCGGGACAGGGGGTCAGACCCAGTACTTC; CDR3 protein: CASSLAGGTGGQTQYF
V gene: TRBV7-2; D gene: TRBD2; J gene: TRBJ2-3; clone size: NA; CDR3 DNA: TGTGCCAGCAGCAAAACACTAGCGGGACCTCTAGATACGCAGTATTTT; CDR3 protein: CASSKTLAGPLDTQYF
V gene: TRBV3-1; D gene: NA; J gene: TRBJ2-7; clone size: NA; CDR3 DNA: TGTGCCAGCAGCCAGGGGACGCCAGCCGGTGAGCAGTACTTC; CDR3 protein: CASSQGTPAGEQYF
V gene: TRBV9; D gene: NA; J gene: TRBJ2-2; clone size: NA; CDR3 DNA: TGTGCCAGCAGCGTAGTTGGGTCGGGGGCCAACACCGGGGAGCTGTTTTTT; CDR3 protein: CASSVVGSGANTGELFF
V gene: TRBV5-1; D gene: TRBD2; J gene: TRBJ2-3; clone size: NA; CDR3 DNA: TGCGCCAGCAGCTTAGTAAGCGGGAGTCACCCTAGCACAGATACGCAGTATTTT; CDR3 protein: CASSLVSGSHPSTDTQYF
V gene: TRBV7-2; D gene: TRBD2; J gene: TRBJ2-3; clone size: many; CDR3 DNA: TGTGCCAGCAGCTTTAACGGGGGGGCCATAGATACGCAGTATTTT; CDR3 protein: CASSFNGGAIDTQYF
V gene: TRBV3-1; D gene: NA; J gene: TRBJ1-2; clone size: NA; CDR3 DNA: TGTGCCAGCAGCCAATGGGGGGGCGGCTACACCTTC; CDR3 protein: CASSQWGGGYTF
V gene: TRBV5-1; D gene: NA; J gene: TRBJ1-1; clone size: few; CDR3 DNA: TGCGCCAGCAGCTTGAAGGCCAGGGGAAAGACTGAAGCTTTCTTT; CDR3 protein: CASSLKARGKTEAFF
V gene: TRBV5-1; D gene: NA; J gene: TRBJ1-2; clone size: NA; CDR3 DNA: TGCGCCAGCAGCTTGGGAACAGGTTCCATCTATGGCTACACCTTC; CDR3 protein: CASSLGTGSIYGYTF
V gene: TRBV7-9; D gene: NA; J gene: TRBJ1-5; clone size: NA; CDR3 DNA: TGTGCCAGTAGAGGTGTAAGTAGGGAAGGCAATCAGCCCCAGCATTTT; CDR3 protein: CASRGVSREGNQPQHF
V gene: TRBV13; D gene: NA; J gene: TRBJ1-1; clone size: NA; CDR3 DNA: TGTGCCAGCAGCTTAGCCTTTTCGTCCCCGCACGGAACAAACACTGAAGCTTTCTTT; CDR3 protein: CASSLAFSSPHGTNTEAFF
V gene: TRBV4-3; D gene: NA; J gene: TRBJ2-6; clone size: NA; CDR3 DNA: TGCGCCAGCAGCCAAGATCGCGGGGCGGGGGCCAACGTCCTGACTTTC; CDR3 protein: CASSQDRGAGANVLTF
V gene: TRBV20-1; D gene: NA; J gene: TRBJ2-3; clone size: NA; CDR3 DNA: TGCAGTGCTAGAAACCCTGGGACACACCCTAGCACAGATACGCAGTATTTT; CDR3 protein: CSARNPGTHPSTDTQYF
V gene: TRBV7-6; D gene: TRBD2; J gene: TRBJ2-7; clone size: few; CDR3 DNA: TGTGCCAGCAGTTTACTAGCGGGCACGGGGTACGAGCAGTACTTC; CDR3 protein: CASSLLAGTGYEQYF
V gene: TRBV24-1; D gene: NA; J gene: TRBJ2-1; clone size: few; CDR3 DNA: TGTGCCACCAGTGTGGGGGGACCAATCTCCTACAATGAGCAGTTCTTC; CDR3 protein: CATSVGGPISYNEQFF
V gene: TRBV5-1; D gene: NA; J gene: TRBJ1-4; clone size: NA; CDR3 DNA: TGCGCCAGCAGCTTGCAGACGGTGTCAACTAATGAAAAACTGTTTTTT; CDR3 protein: CASSLQTVSTNEKLFF
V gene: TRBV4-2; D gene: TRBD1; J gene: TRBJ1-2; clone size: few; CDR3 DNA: TGTGCCAGCAGCCAACCGGACAGGCCGACCTATGGCTACACCTTC; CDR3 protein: CASSQPDRPTYGYTF
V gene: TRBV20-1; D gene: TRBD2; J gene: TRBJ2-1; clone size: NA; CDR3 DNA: TGCAGTGCTAGAGTGGGCGGGAGGGCCGCCAATGAGCAGTTCTTC; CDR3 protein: CSARVGGRAANEQFF
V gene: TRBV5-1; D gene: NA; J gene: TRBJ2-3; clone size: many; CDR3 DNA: TGCGCCAGCAGCCCGGATCGCACAGATACGCAGTATTTT; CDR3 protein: CASSPDRTDTQYF
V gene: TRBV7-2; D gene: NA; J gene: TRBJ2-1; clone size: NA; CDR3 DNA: TGTGCCAGCATTCCCGGGACTCACCACGGTGAGCAGTTCTTC; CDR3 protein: CASIPGTHHGEQFF
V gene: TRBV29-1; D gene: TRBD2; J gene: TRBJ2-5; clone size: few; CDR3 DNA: TGCAGCGTTGAAATGGGGACTAGCGCCCAAGAGACCCAGTACTTC; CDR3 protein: CSVEMGTSAQETQYF
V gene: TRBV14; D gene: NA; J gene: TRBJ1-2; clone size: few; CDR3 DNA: TGTGCCAGCAGCCCCGGGCTCACACCTAACTATGGCTACACCTTC; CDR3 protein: CASSPGLTPNYGYTF
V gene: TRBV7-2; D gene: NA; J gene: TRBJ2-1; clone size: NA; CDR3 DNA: TGTGCCAGCAGCTTCGACGGTGGATACAATGAGCAGTTCTTC; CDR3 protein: CASSFDGGYNEQFF
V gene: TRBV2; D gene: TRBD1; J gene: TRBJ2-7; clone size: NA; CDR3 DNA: TGTGCCAGCAGGGGACAGATGAGCTCCTACGAGCAGTACTTC; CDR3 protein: CASRGQMSSYEQYF
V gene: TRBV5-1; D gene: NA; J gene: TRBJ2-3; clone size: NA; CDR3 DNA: TGCGCCAGCAGCTTGAGGACAGCGGCAGATACGCAGTATTTT; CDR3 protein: CASSLRTAADTQYF
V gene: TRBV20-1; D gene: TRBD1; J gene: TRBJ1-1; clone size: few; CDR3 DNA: TGCAGTGCTAGAGGACCCGGGACAGAATCTTTGTCTGAAGCTTTCTTT; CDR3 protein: CSARGPGTESLSEAFF
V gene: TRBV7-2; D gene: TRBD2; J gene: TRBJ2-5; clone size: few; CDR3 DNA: TGTGCCAGCAGTCGACTAGCTGGCGTCCAAGAGACCCAGTACTTC; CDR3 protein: CASSRLAGVQETQYF
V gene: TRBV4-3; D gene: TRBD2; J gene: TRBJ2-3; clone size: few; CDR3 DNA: TGCGCCAGCAGCCTCACGGGAGGGGGGGGAGATACGCAGTATTTT; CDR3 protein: CASSLTGGGGDTQYF
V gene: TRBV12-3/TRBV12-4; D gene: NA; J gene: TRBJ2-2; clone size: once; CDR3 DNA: TGTGCCAGCCGACCGGGGGCGCGGGGCACCGGGGAGCTGTTTTTT; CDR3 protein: CASRPGARGTGELFF
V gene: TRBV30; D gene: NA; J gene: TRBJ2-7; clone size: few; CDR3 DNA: TGTGCCTGGGTACGTCGGGAAACCTACGAGCAGTACTTC; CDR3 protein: CAWVRRETYEQYF
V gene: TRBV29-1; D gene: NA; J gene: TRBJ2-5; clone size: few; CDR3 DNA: TGCAGCGTTGAAGGGGGTGGGAAGACCCAGTACTTC; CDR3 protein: CSVEGGGKTQYF